A single sample is the source of the 6 T cell receptor beta chains below, sequenced in a study of PD-1 blockade in classical Hodgkin lymphoma (dated by TCRdb to between 2020 and 2021). Library creation used the immunoSEQ multiplex PCR assay. In TCRdb, the immuneACCESS table is reduced to in-frame sequences with V and J assigned. These tables do not hold every clone; where another copy was compared, an unresolved V gene accounts for under half, and the others remain unexplained. The sample records about 13,000 clones, about four fifths of which are singletons. The ten largest make up under 30% of the sample. The sample's time point label, in plain terms: cycle 1 day 1 (C1D1), immediately before nivolumab initiation. Relapse after autologous stem cell transplantation had occurred in all trial patients, and cohorts A, B and C were distinguished by prior brentuximab vedotin exposure. This specimen was peripheral blood mononuclear cells (PBMCs), taken at baseline. Every receptor here comes from a human donor with classical Hodgkin lymphoma.

V gene TRBV7-8 combines with J gene TRBJ1-1; D is unresolved. V was trimmed by 5 bases and J by 8 bases, leaving 15 bases between them. The CDR3 is made up of 13 amino acids. The germline V gene has CDR1 SGHVS and CDR2 FQNEAQ. CDR3 sequence reads: CASSAGWAGEAFF. The CDR3 nucleotides read TGTGCCAGCAGCGCGGGGTGGGCTGGAGAAGCTTTCTTT.

The CDR3 sequence: CASRGSVYEQYV. The CDR3 bases are TGTGCCAGCAGAGGATCCGTTTACGAGCAGTACGTC. The rearrangement links TRBV2 to TRBJ2-7, with D uncertain. The length of the CDR3 is 12 residues. Germline V gene data show CDR1 as SNHLY and CDR2 as FYNNEI. V was clipped by 6 bases and J by 4 bases, with 10 bases between them.

The chain joins TRBV19 to TRBJ2-6; the D is unclear. CDR1 and CDR2 (germline): LNHDA, SQIVND (reference sequence). Trimming took 2 bases from V and 2 from J, leaving 4 bases between them. This CDR3 has 14 amino acids. The CDR3 nucleotides read TGTGCCAGTAGTATAAGAACTGGGGCCAACGTCCTGACTTTC. Its translation: CASSIRTGANVLTF. The entire variable domain, with the rest obtained from reference TRBV19 and TRBJ2-6, is as follows: DGGITQSPKYLFRKEGQNVTLSCEQNLNHDAMYWYRQDPGQGLRLIYYSQIVNDFQKGDIAEGYSVSREKKESFPLTVTSAQKNPTAFYLCASSIRTGANVLTFGAGSRLTVL.

V is TRBV10-3 and J is TRBJ1-2; D is ambiguous. Germline lookup yields CDR1 ENHRY and CDR2 SYGVKD. The CDR3 is made up of 14 amino acids. The V end lost 0 bases, the J end lost 3 bases, and 8 bases lay between the germline ends. CDR3 region: CAISESWGDYGYTF. The CDR3 nucleotides read TGTGCCATCAGTGAGTCGTGGGGAGACTATGGCTACACCTTC.

This clone was counted once. The chain joins TRBV18 to TRBJ1-1; D is perhaps TRBD1 (5 bases). Germline V lookup: CDR1 KGHSH, CDR2 LQKENI. CDR3 length equals 15 residues. The germline V and J ends were trimmed by 1 base and 6 bases, with 15 bases remaining between them. CDR3 sequence: CASSPQGLLRAEAFF. CDR3 bases: TGTGCCAGCTCACCACAGGGGTTACTACGCGCTGAAGCTTTCTTT.

V and J are TRBV9 and TRBJ1-2, with TRBD1 matching over 7 bases. Per the germline V gene, CDR1 is SGDLS and CDR2 is YYNGEE. Losses at the gene ends were 3 bases for V and 3 bases for J; bases not matched to a gene: 2. The CDR3 totals 13 residues. The CDR3 here is CASSGDSYYGYTF. In nucleotides, the CDR3 is TGTGCCAGCAGCGGGGACAGTTACTATGGCTACACCTTC.